A single sample gave rise to the 21 T cell receptor beta chains below, sequenced in a study of beta chain features in type 1 diabetes. Study conclusions and caveats: Type 1 diabetes patients had moderately but significantly shorter TCRB CDR3s in all four CD4+ subsets.

Every bit of the isolated RNA underwent reverse transcription, so sequencing read expressed TCRB transcripts. Sequencing used immunoSEQ multiplex PCR; TCRdb keeps in-frame clones, though not all of them. The table records about 160,000 clones, around 7.9% of them present only once. For these TCRs, the target antigens are not known. The sequenced sample was central memory CD4+ T cells from blood. Receptors originate from a young man with type 1 diabetes.

The V gene is TRBV5-4, the J gene TRBJ2-7; TRBD1 might be the D (6 bases). The CDR3 is made up of 15 amino acids. Germline CDR1 and CDR2: SGHNT and YYREEE (reference sequence). V was cut by 6 bases and J by 2 bases, with 18 bases left in between. The CDR3 protein is CASTEGGAGAYEQYF. The CDR3 DNA reads as TGTGCCAGCACGGAAGGGGGAGCCGGGGCCTACGAGCAGTACTTC. Supplemented by reference TRBV5-4 and TRBJ2-7, the full variable domain reads ETGVTQSPTHLIKTRGQQVTLRCSSQSGHNTVSWYQQALGQGPQFIFQYYREEENGRGNFPPRFSGLQFPNYSSELNVNALELDDSALYLCASTEGGAGAYEQYFGPGTRLTVT.

The chain couples TRBV27 to TRBJ1-1; D is unresolved. Deletions cut 6 bases from V and 1 base from J, with 15 bases between. The CDR3 contains 15 residues. Germline V CDR1 and CDR2: MNHEY, SMNVEV (reference sequence). CDR3 residues: CASSDAGRWNTEAFF. CDR3 DNA: TGTGCCAGCAGCGACGCGGGCAGGTGGAACACTGAAGCTTTCTTT.

The chain carries TRBV27 and TRBJ2-3; no clear D gene. The CDR3 contains 14 residues. Trimming took 3 bases from V and 6 from J, leaving 13 bases between them. Germline lookup yields CDR1 MNHEY and CDR2 SMNVEV (reference sequence). CDR3 nucleotides: TGTGCCAGCAGTTTTAACGGTAAAACCGATACGCAGTATTTT. Its translation is CASSFNGKTDTQYF.

The chain has TRBV18 and TRBJ1-2; possibly TRBD1 for D (5 bases). This CDR3 contains 15 residues. V was trimmed by 3 bases and J by 4 bases, leaving 15 bases between them. CDR1 and CDR2 (germline): KGHSH, LQKENI. The CDR3 DNA sequence: TGTGCCAGCTCACCCGACAGACTTCCTGGCTATGGCTACACCTTC. Amino acids: CASSPDRLPGYGYTF.

The genes are TRBV5-1 and TRBJ1-6, with a weak D call TRBD1 (5 bases). CDR1 SGHRS and CDR2 YFSETQ come from the germline V gene. Trimming took off 4 bases at V and 0 bases at J, with 14 bases between the two ends. The CDR3 covers 17 residues. For the CDR3, the DNA is TGCGCCAGCAGCACGGGACTCTGGAGCTCCTATAATTCACCCCTCCACTTT. It specifies CASSTGLWSSYNSPLHF.

V usage is TRBV6-4 and J usage is TRBJ1-6, with D uncertain. The V end was cut by 2 bases, the J end by 9 bases, with 8 bases between. The CDR3 totals 13 residues. Germline loops: CDR1 MRHNA, CDR2 SNTAGT. CDR3 residues: CASSDEVGSPLHF. CDR3 DNA: TGTGCCAGCAGTGACGAGGTCGGTTCACCCCTCCACTTT.

The CDR3 nucleotides are TGTGCCGCGCGGGGGGGCACCCTCGGTGAGCAGTTCTTC. It translates to CAARGGTLGEQFF. This chain connects TRBV6-6 to TRBJ2-1, with 9 bases lining up with TRBD2. In germline, CDR1 is MNHNY, CDR2 SVGAGI (reference sequence). This CDR3 contains 13 residues. V shed 11 bases and J 9 bases; nucleotides not matched to a gene: 11.

There are a few counts of this clone. The chain joins TRBV7-9 to TRBJ1-4; maybe TRBD1 (6 bases). CDR1 and CDR2 (germline): SEHNR, FQNEAQ (reference sequence). This CDR3 is 15 amino acids long. V was trimmed by 5 bases and J by 5 bases, leaving 15 bases between them. CDR3 nucleotide sequence: TGTGCCAGCAGCCTCGCCGGGACACAAAATGAAAAACTGTTTTTT. This translates into CASSLAGTQNEKLFF.

This chain links TRBV5-1 with TRBJ2-3; D might be TRBD2 (6 bases). CDR3 length: 14 amino acids. V was trimmed by 7 bases and J by 0 bases, leaving 12 bases between them. The germline V gene has CDR1 SGHRS and CDR2 YFSETQ. The CDR3 DNA is TGCGCCAGCCGCCGGGAGACTAGCACAGATACGCAGTATTTT. It specifies CASRRETSTDTQYF.

This clone was found a few times. CDR3: CASTPGHRYTEAFF. In DNA, the CDR3 is TGTGCCAGCACCCCGGGACACCGATACACTGAAGCTTTCTTT. J is TRBJ1-1 and V is TRBV27, with D possibly TRBD1 on 6 matching bases. CDR3 size: 14 residues. V lost 7 bases and J lost 3, with 15 bases in between. CDR1 and CDR2 (germline): MNHEY, SMNVEV (reference sequence).

The chain employs TRBV28 and TRBJ1-2; 8 nucleotides align to TRBD1. The CDR3 loop spans 14 amino acids. The V segment lost 2 bases and the J segment 8 bases; nucleotides outside the gene matches: 7. Germline CDR1 and CDR2: MDHEN and SYDVKM. Here the CDR3 DNA reads TGTGCCAGCAGTTTACCTTCCGACAGGGGCGGCTACACCTTC. The encoded protein is CASSLPSDRGGYTF.

The rearrangement uses TRBV7-2 and TRBJ2-3, with D perhaps matching TRBD1 (5 bases). This CDR3 has 14 residues. V was cut by 3 bases and J by 0 bases, with 7 bases left in between. Germline values: CDR1 SGHTA, CDR2 FQGNSA. CDR3 in amino acids: CASSFRQSTDTQYF. The CDR3 bases are TGTGCCAGCAGCTTTAGACAGAGCACAGATACGCAGTATTTT.

This clone was counted at least ten times. The chain links TRBV5-1 to TRBJ2-2; 13 nucleotides line up with TRBD2. The CDR3 extends over 17 amino acids. The germline V gene has CDR1 SGHRS and CDR2 YFSETQ. The ends lost 4 bases at V and 8 bases at J; junction bases unmatched: 11. CDR3 in DNA: TGCGCCAGCAGCCGGACTAGCGGGGGCCAGAGTTCTGGGGAGCTGTTTTTT. Translated: CASSRTSGGQSSGELFF.

The chain combines TRBV6-6 with TRBJ2-5; TRBD2 agrees at 10 bases. The CDR3 is made up of 16 amino acids. CDR1 is MNHNY and CDR2 is SVGAGI in the germline V gene (reference sequence). J was trimmed by 2 bases and V by 6 bases; bases with no gene match: 9. CDR3 region: CASSRLAGQRQETQYF. CDR3 coding DNA: TGTGCCAGCAGCAGACTAGCGGGCCAAAGACAAGAGACCCAGTACTTC.

This clone was picked up a small number of times. The chain carries TRBV7-2 and TRBJ2-2; the match to TRBD2 covers 10 bases. The CDR3 has 16 residues. Germline V CDR1 and CDR2: SGHTA, FQGNSA. V lost 2 bases, J lost 2 bases, and 2 bases stayed unmatched. The CDR3 coding sequence is TGTGCCAGCAGCTTACTAGCGGGAGACAACACCGGGGAGCTGTTTTTT. Amino acid sequence: CASSLLAGDNTGELFF.

This clone turned up a few times. V usage is TRBV5-1 and J usage is TRBJ2-7; 8 nucleotides match TRBD1. CDR3 length equals 15 residues. With V trimmed by 0 bases and J by 4 bases, 6 bases remained unmatched. The germline gives CDR1 SGHRS, CDR2 YFSETQ. The CDR3 DNA sequence: TGCGCCAGCAGCTTGGCGTCAGGGGGCGAATACGAGCAGTACTTC. Encoded protein: CASSLASGGEYEQYF.

Only a few counts were recorded for this clone. The J gene is TRBJ2-1, the V gene TRBV7-6, with TRBD2 identical over 12 bases. V lost 7 bases, J lost 9 bases, and 10 bases stayed unmatched. The CDR3 runs to 15 residues. CDR1 is SGHVS, CDR2 FNYEAQ, per germline. The CDR3 DNA reads TGTGCCAGCATCTCGGAAACTAGCGGGAGGACTGAGCAGTTCTTC. Encoded protein: CASISETSGRTEQFF.

On this clone: Other DNA sequences in this sample translate to the same CDR3. The chain uses TRBV18 and TRBJ2-3; no clear D. Germline CDR1 reads KGHSH; CDR2 reads LQKENI. CDR3 length equals 12 residues. V shed 6 bases and J shed 5 bases, with 9 bases lying between them. The CDR3 loop reads CASSPSVDTQYF. CDR3 DNA: TGTGCCAGCTCGCCGAGTGTAGATACGCAGTATTTT.

This clone appeared a few times. This chain joins TRBV19 and TRBJ2-7; TRBD2 matches 8 bases. Trimming at V came to 5 bases and at J to 5 bases, leaving 8 bases not matched to a gene. Germline V lookup: CDR1 LNHDA, CDR2 SQIVND (reference sequence). The CDR3 runs to 14 residues. The CDR3 nucleotides are TGTGCCAGTAGTCGGGCTAGCGGGTCCCACGAGCAGTACTTC. Amino acid sequence: CASSRASGSHEQYF.

The table lists this clone with a few counts. The chain uses TRBV2 and TRBJ1-1, with unresolved D. V was cut by 3 bases and J by 8 bases, with 7 bases left in between. The CDR3 length is 11 residues. Per the germline V gene, CDR1 is SNHLY and CDR2 is FYNNEI. In nucleotides, the CDR3 is TGTGCCAGCAGTGAGGCAACCGAAGCTTTCTTT. The encoded protein is CASSEATEAFF.

This clone has more than one count but fewer than ten. The CDR3 loop reads CASSADSQNGIWEYF. DNA of the CDR3: TGTGCCAGCAGCGCCGACTCGCAGAACGGGATCTGGGAGTACTTC. V gene TRBV7-2 combines with J gene TRBJ2-7; possibly TRBD2 for D (5 bases). This CDR3 has 15 amino acids. The ends were cut back, 5 bases at V and 11 bases at J, with 25 bases in the middle. The germline V gene has CDR1 SGHTA and CDR2 FQGNSA.